This T cell receptor (beta chain) was observed in a study of T cells expressing NK-cell markers. General study points: Where a handful of donors were concerned, these clonotypes also led the CD3+CD56-NKG2C+ fraction. The share of CD8+ T cells held by dominant NKG2C+ clonotypes was 1.0-7.0% in several donors.

CDR1 MNHNS and CDR2 SASEGT come from the germline V gene. The CDR3 is 16 amino acids. TCR beta cDNA was made by 5'RACE template switching with UMIs. Reanalyzing the 5' RACE reads, TCRdb keeps one entry per CDR3 protein, without DNA. This listing includes 500,000 or so distinct CDR3 sequences. As for this clonotype: What it binds is not known.

Sequencing was performed on blood T cells: a sorted CD56 or NKG2C T cell subset, CD4+ or CD8+ T cells, or bulk PBMC T cells (not recorded which). The rearrangement uses TRBV6-1 and TRBJ2-3; the D gene TCRdb calls, TRBD2, cannot be checked with no DNA. This clonotype was obtained from a man younger than 35 in good health. The chain's CDR3 is CASSPPGGHDTDTQYF.